The 15 T cell receptor beta chains given below trace back to one sample, sequenced in a study of cytomegalovirus exposure and HLA in healthy donors. The PCR was carried out with 60 Vbeta primers and 13 Jbeta primers. Assay: immunoSEQ multiplex PCR; the TCRdb copy retains only in-frame clones and omits some. The sample carries about 110,000 clones, 65% to 80% recorded once. The sequencing sample was made of PBMCs. Receptors were obtained from a human donor in good health.

The chain joins TRBV28 to TRBJ2-7; tentative D call: TRBD2 (5 bases). From germline, CDR1 is MDHEN and CDR2 SYDVKM. V lost 3 bases, J lost 6 bases, and 12 bases lay in between. The CDR3 covers 13 residues. The CDR3 loop is CASSFSLGREQYF. The DNA of the CDR3 is TGTGCCAGCAGTTTCTCACTAGGTCGCGAGCAGTACTTC. The complete variable domain, with remaining parts taken from reference TRBV28 and TRBJ2-7, reads DVKVTQSSRYLVKRTGEKVFLECVQDMDHENMFWYRQDPGLGLRLIYFSYDVKMKEKGDIPEGYSVSREKKERFSLILESASTNQTSMYLCASSFSLGREQYFGPGTRLTVT.

In its sample, this clone was seen once. The genes are TRBV11-1 and TRBJ1-2; 7 nucleotides match TRBD1. The germline CDR1 and CDR2 sequences are SGHAT and FQDESV (reference sequence). The CDR3 has 13 amino acids. The V and J ends lost 5 bases and 2 bases, in that order; junction bases with no gene match: 2. CDR3 protein: CASSAGQNYGYTF. In DNA form, the CDR3 reads TGTGCCAGCAGCGCGGGACAGAACTATGGCTACACCTTC.

This rearrangement joins TRBV5-4 to TRBJ2-2; D uncertain. The V gene's germline CDR1 is SGHNT and CDR2 YYREEE (reference sequence). This CDR3 spans 15 amino acids. V dropped 4 bases and J dropped 6 bases, with 16 bases sitting between them. The CDR3 DNA reads TGTGCCAGCAGCGCAGACCCCCGCGGCCCCGGGGAGCTGTTTTTT. This codes for CASSADPRGPGELFF.

V usage is TRBV19 and J usage is TRBJ2-1, with a possible D match to TRBD2 (7 bases). The germline CDR1 and CDR2 sequences are LNHDA and SQIVND (reference sequence). V lost 5 bases, J lost 3 bases, and 17 bases lay in between. The CDR3 covers 16 residues. CDR3 loop: CASSPRGANYYNEQFF. CDR3 coding DNA: TGTGCCAGTAGTCCCCGGGGGGCGAACTACTACAATGAGCAGTTCTTC.

The rearrangement links TRBV27 to TRBJ2-1; the match to TRBD2 covers 7 bases. CDR3 length: 16 residues. Per the germline V gene, CDR1 is MNHEY and CDR2 is SMNVEV (reference sequence). V trimming: 4 bases; J trimming: 1 base; junction bases outside the gene matches: 7. The CDR3 DNA reads as TGTGCCAGCAGTTATGGACTAGTCCGATCCTACAATGAGCAGTTCTTC. Amino acids: CASSYGLVRSYNEQFF.

The rearrangement joins TRBV9 to TRBJ2-1; 9 positions agree with TRBD2. Germline loops: CDR1 SGDLS, CDR2 YYNGEE. The length of the CDR3 is 15 residues. Unmatched junction bases numbered 7, after V lost 1 base and J lost 8 bases. CDR3 DNA: TGTGCCAGCAGCGTAATGTTTGGCGGGAGGGATGAGCAGTTCTTC. This gives the protein CASSVMFGGRDEQFF.

This sequence joins TRBV5-1 and TRBJ2-3; 11 positions match TRBD2. CDR1 and CDR2 (germline): SGHRS, YFSETQ. Germline trimming cut 2 bases from V and 3 bases from J; bases unmatched to any gene: 5. The CDR3 contains 16 residues. CDR3 nucleotide sequence: TGCGCCAGCAGCTTACTAGCGGGAGTAAGGACAGATACGCAGTATTTT. The encoded protein is CASSLLAGVRTDTQYF.

The chain has TRBV2 and TRBJ2-2; D is undetermined. V dropped 8 bases and J dropped 3 bases, with 4 bases sitting between them. CDR3 size: 11 residues. The V gene's germline CDR1 is SNHLY and CDR2 FYNNEI. In DNA, the CDR3 is TGTGCCAGCCAATACACCGGGGAGCTGTTTTTT. Its translation: CASQYTGELFF.

This clone was picked up one time. The chain links TRBV7-9 to TRBJ2-2; tentative D call: TRBD2 (5 bases). Germline CDR1 is SEHNR and CDR2 is FQNEAQ (reference sequence). With 5 bases removed from V and 6 bases from J, the gap between germline ends came to 13 bases. The CDR3 consists of 14 residues. CDR3 sequence (DNA): TGTGCCAGCAGCCCTCCGGGGATCGCCGGGGAGCTGTTTTTT. This sequence encodes CASSPPGIAGELFF. Full variable domain (rest looked up from reference TRBV7-9 and TRBJ2-2): DTGVSQNPRHKITKRGQNVTFRCDPISEHNRLYWYRQTLGQGPEFLTYFQNEAQLEKSRLLSDRFSAERPKGSFSTLEIQRTEQGDSAMYLCASSPPGIAGELFFGEGSRLTVL.

This clone has more than one count but fewer than ten. The chain links TRBV6-5 to TRBJ2-2; TRBD2 matches 7 bases. The length of the CDR3 is 12 residues. V shed 8 bases, J shed 7 bases, and the junction held 4 bases outside the gene matches. CDR1 and CDR2 from the germline V gene are MNHEY and SVGAGI. This CDR3 is CASGRAVGELFF. The CDR3 nucleotides read TGTGCCAGCGGGAGGGCCGTCGGGGAGCTGTTTTTT.

The chain links TRBV13 to TRBJ2-7, with TRBD2 identical over 8 bases. This CDR3 region has 17 residues. The trim removed 0 bases at V and 5 bases at J, leaving 12 bases unmatched. CDR1 and CDR2 (germline): PRHDT, FYEKMQ (reference sequence). CDR3 nucleotide sequence: TGTGCCAGCAGCTTAGGCCTCACCGCGGGGGGACAAGACGAGCAGTACTTC. Its protein product is CASSLGLTAGGQDEQYF.

The V and J genes are TRBV5-1 and TRBJ2-5; D is ambiguous. The end of the DNA is better explained by TRBJ2-7, so the J call may be wrong. The CDR3 length is 14 residues. Germline CDR1 reads SGHRS; CDR2 reads YFSETQ. CDR3 sequence (DNA): TGCGCCAGCAGGAGACTCAGTACCACCTACGAGCAGTACTTC. It translates to CASRRLSTTYEQYF.

This chain uses TRBV6-6 with TRBJ1-2; 7 nucleotides line up with TRBD1. CDR3 length: 13 residues. The trim removed 2 bases at V and 6 bases at J, leaving 3 bases unmatched. Germline assignment: CDR1 MNHNY and CDR2 SVGAGI (reference sequence). The CDR3, as DNA: TGTGCCAGCAGTTACGAGCAGGGGGATGGCTACACCTTC. Encoded protein: CASSYEQGDGYTF.

The chain carries TRBV5-4 and TRBJ2-3; maybe TRBD2 (5 bases). V gave up 0 bases and J gave up 6 bases, with 17 bases separating them. The CDR3 totals 16 residues. The V gene's germline CDR1 is SGHNT and CDR2 YYREEE (reference sequence). For the CDR3, the DNA is TGTGCCAGCAGCTTGGGTGAGGGTAGGAGGCGCGATACGCAGTATTTT. It is translated as CASSLGEGRRRDTQYF. Complete variable domain (other parts from reference TRBV5-4 and TRBJ2-3): ETGVTQSPTHLIKTRGQQVTLRCSSQSGHNTVSWYQQALGQGPQFIFQYYREEENGRGNFPPRFSGLQFPNYSSELNVNALELDDSALYLCASSLGEGRRRDTQYFGPGTRLTVL.

This chain uses TRBV18 with TRBJ2-1, with D tentatively TRBD2 (5 bases). Trimming took 2 bases from V and 6 from J, leaving 14 bases between them. The CDR3 extends over 15 amino acids. CDR1 and CDR2 (germline): KGHSH, LQKENI. CDR3 sequence (DNA): TGTGCCAGCTCACCAGCAGCGGCTATCACCAATGAGCAGTTCTTC. Amino acids: CASSPAAAITNEQFF.